Each of the 8 T cell receptor beta chains below was sequenced from the same sample in a study of T-cell memory formation after mild COVID-19. In TCRdb, the 5' RACE reads were re-called with MiXCR into one record per CDR3 protein. The sample consists of around 390,000 distinct CDR3 sequences, 16% of them appearing once. The source material was PBMCs or a T cell subset sorted from them (not recorded which). Receptor source: a man aged 18 to 29 who had mild COVID-19 (a few samples of this study predate the infection). Cell type and time point are not known.

The genes are TRBV9 and TRBJ1-6; 10 bases are a match to TRBD1. The CDR3 extends over 16 amino acids. Germline CDR1 and CDR2: SGDLS and YYNGEE. J was trimmed by 11 bases and V by 2 bases; bases with no gene match: 10. This CDR3 reads CASSVGQGRVLTPLHF. Written as DNA, the CDR3 is TGTGCCAGCAGCGTGGGACAGGGGAGGGTTCTAACACCCCTCCACTTT.

This clonotype was found many times. V gene TRBV5-1 combines with J gene TRBJ1-2; maybe TRBD1 (5 bases). This CDR3 comprises 17 residues. The germline V gene has CDR1 SGHRS and CDR2 YFSETQ. Trimming removed 4 bases at V and 8 bases at J, with 27 bases between. The CDR3 sequence is CASSVGPRDRPMEGYTF. Here the CDR3 DNA reads TGCGCCAGCAGCGTGGGACCCCGAGACAGACCCATGGAAGGCTACACCTTC.

This clonotype was seen a handful of times. This sequence joins TRBV14 and TRBJ1-6, with a possible D match to TRBD1 (6 bases). V dropped 4 bases and J dropped 9 bases, with 19 bases sitting between them. This CDR3 has 16 amino acids. Germline V CDR1 and CDR2: SGHDN, FVKESK. CDR3 region: CASSLLGGARSSPLHF. The CDR3 DNA is TGTGCCAGCAGCCTGTTGGGGGGGGCACGTAGTTCACCCCTCCACTTT.

This clonotype has a handful of counts. The CDR3 nucleotides read TGTGCCAGCAGTCTCAGGGGATTCAATCAGCCCCAGCATTTT. Residues: CASSLRGFNQPQHF. V and J are TRBV6-5 and TRBJ1-5; perhaps TRBD1 as D (6 bases). V was trimmed by 5 bases and J by 3 bases, leaving 11 bases between them. CDR3 length: 14 residues. Germline V gives CDR1 MNHEY, CDR2 SVGAGI.

The chain links TRBV3-1 to TRBJ2-7; D perhaps matches TRBD1 (6 bases). V was trimmed by 2 bases and J by 1 base, leaving 9 bases between them. Germline CDR1 reads LGHDT; CDR2 reads YNNKEL (reference sequence). The CDR3 has 14 residues. The CDR3 spells CASSQPDSSYEQYF. CDR3 nucleotide sequence: TGTGCCAGCAGCCAACCGGACAGTTCCTACGAGCAGTACTTC.

This clonotype was counted a few times. The V gene is TRBV6-2 or TRBV6-3, the J gene TRBJ1-2; D unresolved. The length of the CDR3 is 13 residues. CDR1 MNHEY and CDR2 SVGEGT come from the germline V gene. Trimming took 0 bases from V and 4 from J, leaving 6 bases between them. CDR3 residues: CASSYSISYGYTF. The CDR3 coding sequence is TGTGCCAGCAGTTACTCGATTTCCTATGGCTACACCTTC.

The V gene is TRBV28, the J gene TRBJ2-7; a possible D gene is TRBD2 (6 bases). CDR3 length: 13 residues. Trimming shortened V by 3 bases and J by 3 bases, and 9 bases separated the two germline ends. Germline V gene lookup returns CDR1 MDHEN and CDR2 SYDVKM. CDR3 coding DNA: TGTGCCAGCAGTTTCGCGGGGAACTACGAGCAGTACGTC. Translating gives CASSFAGNYEQYV.

The chain is built from TRBV27 and TRBJ2-1, with 8 bases identical to TRBD1. The germline V gene encodes CDR1 MNHEY and CDR2 SMNVEV (reference sequence). V dropped 3 bases and J dropped 6; count of bases not matched to a gene: 4. This CDR3 comprises 14 residues. CDR3 loop: CASSFDRGINEQFF. CDR3 DNA sequence: TGTGCCAGCAGTTTCGACAGGGGAATCAATGAGCAGTTCTTC.